A selection of T cell receptor beta chains follows, all from one sample in a study of T cell responses to AZD1222 COVID-19 vaccine. Here immunoSEQ multiplex PCR was the method, and the copy in TCRdb shows in-frame clones only, minus some. This repertoire shows under 120,000 clones, 92% found once; its top ten account for about 1.2%. Sequenced material: peripheral blood, taken on day 0 of AZD1222 vaccination. The receptors stem from an adult in good health. CDR3s include the opening cysteine and the closing phenylalanine or tryptophan. The D gene is left open where the match is weak. Clone size is shown for a subset of rows, as once, few, many or a class of expanded clone.

V gene	D gene	J gene	clone size	CDR3 DNA	CDR3 protein
TRBV4-1	.	TRBJ1-1	.	TGCGCCAGCAGCCGGGGACCCCTTGATCCTGAAGCTTTCTTT	CASSRGPLDPEAFF
TRBV7-3	TRBD1	TRBJ2-3	.	TGTGCCAGCAGCCCCCAGACAGGGGGCGCAGATACGCAGTATTTT	CASSPQTGGADTQYF
TRBV12-3/TRBV12-4	.	TRBJ1-2	.	TGTGCCAGCAGTTTTCGGGGGAGCTATGGCTACACCTTC	CASSFRGSYGYTF
TRBV5-1	.	TRBJ1-1	.	TGCGCCAGCAGCTACTCGGGAAACACTGAAGCTTTCTTT	CASSYSGNTEAFF
TRBV5-1	TRBD1	TRBJ1-4	.	TGCGCCAGCAGCTTGGCCGGACAGGGTACTAATGAAAAACTGTTTTTT	CASSLAGQGTNEKLFF
TRBV4-2	.	TRBJ1-5	.	TGTGCCAGCAGCGAGAGGGGATTCAATCAGCCCCAGCATTTT	CASSERGFNQPQHF
TRBV5-1	TRBD1	TRBJ1-6	.	TGCGCCAGCAGCATCGGACAGGAGTATAATTCACCCCTCCACTTT	CASSIGQEYNSPLHF
TRBV4-3	TRBD1	TRBJ1-4	.	TGCGCCAGCAGCCAAGAAGACAGGGCGGGAAAACTGTTTTTT	CASSQEDRAGKLFF
TRBV7-3	TRBD1	TRBJ1-2	.	TGTGCCAGCAGCTTAACAGGGGGCATCTATGGCTACACCTTC	CASSLTGGIYGYTF
TRBV6-5	TRBD1	TRBJ2-7	.	TGTGCCAGCAGTCAACCGGGACAGGGACTATACGAGCAGTACTTC	CASSQPGQGLYEQYF
TRBV16	.	TRBJ1-1	.	TGTGCCAGCAGCCAAATGGAGGGAACTGAAGCTTTCTTT	CASSQMEGTEAFF
TRBV3-1/TRBV3-2	TRBD2	TRBJ2-3	once	TGTGCCAGCAGCCAACCGGGACTAGCGGGAGGCCCGCGGGATACGCAGTATTTT	CASSQPGLAGGPRDTQYF
TRBV24-1	.	TRBJ2-2	once	TGTGCCACCAGTGATTTGCGTAGAGACACCGGGGAGCTGTTTTTT	CATSDLRRDTGELFF
TRBV30	TRBD1	TRBJ1-2	.	TGTGCCTGGATACAGGGGGCCCTTAACTATGGCTACACCTTC	CAWIQGALNYGYTF
TRBV19	.	TRBJ1-5	.	TGTGCCAGTAGGGGACCGTCGAGCAATCAGCCCCAGCATTTT	CASRGPSSNQPQHF
TRBV5-4	TRBD2	TRBJ2-3	.	TGTGCCAGCAGCTCGGGACTAGCGACAGATACGCAGTATTTT	CASSSGLATDTQYF
TRBV5-4	.	TRBJ2-5	.	TGTGCCAGCAGCTTACCTCAAGAGACCCAGTACTTC	CASSLPQETQYF
TRBV30	.	TRBJ1-6	.	TGTGCCTGGAGCGGCGACCGAAATAATTCACCCCTCCACTTT	CAWSGDRNNSPLHF
TRBV3-1/TRBV3-2	TRBD1	TRBJ1-2	.	TGTGCCAGCAGCCAAGCAGGGGGAATGGAGAACTATGGCTACACCTTC	CASSQAGGMENYGYTF
TRBV5-1	.	TRBJ1-1	.	TGCGCCAGCAGATTCCAACCCGACAGGAACACTGAAGCTTTCTTT	CASRFQPDRNTEAFF
TRBV6-1	.	TRBJ2-5	.	TGTGCCAGCAGTGAACTCAAGGGGTCGGGAACACAAGAGACCCAGTACTTC	CASSELKGSGTQETQYF
TRBV27	.	TRBJ1-5	.	TGTGCCAGCAGTTTAAATGGTGATGGTCAGCCCCAGCATTTT	CASSLNGDGQPQHF
TRBV5-1	.	TRBJ2-3	.	TGCGCCAGCTTTCCCGGGGGAAGCACAGATACGCAGTATTTT	CASFPGGSTDTQYF
TRBV6-5	TRBD1	TRBJ1-1	.	TGTGCCAGCAACGGACAGGGGTCGCGGGTCGAAGCTTTCTTT	CASNGQGSRVEAFF
TRBV27	.	TRBJ2-7	.	TGTGCCAGCCGTAGCCGAACTTCGGTCTCCTACGAGCAGTACTTC	CASRSRTSVSYEQYF
TRBV18	TRBD1	TRBJ1-3	.	TGTGCCAGCTCACAGGACAGGTCTGGAAACACCATATATTTT	CASSQDRSGNTIYF
TRBV6-5	.	TRBJ2-2	once	TGTGCCAGCAGTTATAGAGAACTGGCCGGGGAGCTGTTTTTT	CASSYRELAGELFF
TRBV7-8	TRBD2	TRBJ2-5	.	TGTGCCAGCAGCCCCACTAGCGGGGTAGAGACCCAGTACTTC	CASSPTSGVETQYF
TRBV9	TRBD2	TRBJ2-1	once	TGTGCCAGCAGTTTTAGCGGGAGCAATGAGCAGTTCTTC	CASSFSGSNEQFF
TRBV18	TRBD1	TRBJ1-2	.	TGTGCCAGCTCACCCTCGGGACAGACATATGGCTACACCTTC	CASSPSGQTYGYTF
TRBV5-1	.	TRBJ2-2	.	TGCGCCAGCAGCTTGGACTCAGGGGCGGCCGGGGAGCTGTTTTTT	CASSLDSGAAGELFF
TRBV7-2	TRBD2	TRBJ2-5	.	TGTGCCAGCAGCTTAAGCGGGAGAGGGGAGACCCAGTACTTC	CASSLSGRGETQYF
TRBV6-6	.	TRBJ1-4	.	TGTGCCAGCAGTTACCGGGGAGCAACTAATGAAAAACTGTTTTTT	CASSYRGATNEKLFF
TRBV7-9	.	TRBJ2-7	.	TGTGCCAGCAGCCTAGGGGGGGGACCCTACGAGCAGTACTTC	CASSLGGGPYEQYF
TRBV6-5	.	TRBJ1-4	.	TGTGCCAGCCGCTTGGGAGGCAGGGGTAATGAAAAACTGTTTTTT	CASRLGGRGNEKLFF
TRBV4-3	.	TRBJ2-7	.	TGCGCCAGCAGCCCAATGCAGGGCTACGAGCAGTACTTC	CASSPMQGYEQYF
TRBV3-1/TRBV3-2	TRBD2	TRBJ2-1	.	TGTGCCAGCAGCCGACTAAAGCGGGGCCTCTACAATGAGCAGTTCTTC	CASSRLKRGLYNEQFF
TRBV18	TRBD1	TRBJ1-2	.	TGTGCCAGCTCACCAGACAGGGGCGACTTCGGCTACACCTTC	CASSPDRGDFGYTF
TRBV7-8	.	TRBJ2-7	.	TGTGCCAGCAGCTCTAGAGGGTACGAGCAGTACTTC	CASSSRGYEQYF
TRBV5-5	.	TRBJ1-4	.	TGTGCCAGCATTTATCGGGGCCAGACTAATGAAAAACTGTTTTTT	CASIYRGQTNEKLFF
TRBV7-9	.	TRBJ2-7	.	TGTGCCAGCAGCTTAGGAGACGAGCAGTACTTC	CASSLGDEQYF
TRBV7-6	.	TRBJ1-4	.	TGTGCCAGCAGCTTAGTGGGCAGGGTGGATGAAAAACTGTTTTTT	CASSLVGRVDEKLFF